Shown below are 5 T cell receptor beta chains from a single sample sequenced in a study of a mutant IDH1 vaccine in newly diagnosed glioma. Assay used: immunoSEQ multiplex PCR; TCRdb lists only in-frame clones, some missing. The table shows around 41,000 clones, with 85% to 90% occurring only once. No antigens are known for them. The sample's time point: week 35, safety follow-up. What each vaccine dose contained was 300 ug of mutant IDH1 20-mer peptide, accompanied by topical imiquimod. Material: PBMCs, obtained from a glioma patient whose treatment included an IDH1 peptide vaccine. These TCRs come from a man in his forties with glioma.

V gene TRBV11-2 combines with J gene TRBJ1-6; maybe TRBD1 (6 bases). V was trimmed by 1 base and J by 4 bases, leaving 17 bases between them. Germline V lookup: CDR1 SGHAT, CDR2 FQNNGV. The CDR3 is made up of 18 amino acids. The chain's CDR3 is CASSLGAAGQSYNSPLHF. The CDR3 coding sequence is TGTGCCAGCAGCTTAGGTGCGGCCGGACAGTCATATAATTCACCCCTCCACTTT.

The chain links TRBV30 to TRBJ1-4; D gene ambiguous. The germline V and J ends were trimmed by 2 bases and 4 bases, with 8 bases remaining between them. The CDR3 extends over 13 amino acids. Germline V gene lookup returns CDR1 GTSNPN and CDR2 SVGIG (reference sequence). The CDR3 loop reads CAWSQTGNEKLFF. The CDR3 nucleotides are TGTGCCTGGAGTCAGACTGGTAATGAAAAACTGTTTTTT.

The rearrangement links TRBV7-6 to TRBJ2-6; D unclear. V was pared by 2 bases and J by 1 base, with 9 bases between. Germline V gene sequence: CDR1 SGHVS, CDR2 FNYEAQ. The CDR3 runs 16 residues. The CDR3 sequence: CASSLTFGSGANVLTF. As DNA, the CDR3 is TGTGCCAGCAGCTTAACGTTCGGGTCTGGGGCCAACGTCCTGACTTTC.

Here the CDR3 reads CASSVTGAGQPQHF. CDR3 in DNA: TGTGCCAGTAGCGTAACAGGGGCGGGGCAGCCCCAGCATTTT. The J gene is TRBJ1-5, the V gene TRBV19; 7 positions agree with TRBD1. The ends lost 6 bases at V and 7 bases at J; junction bases unmatched: 9. CDR3 size: 14 residues. Germline assignment: CDR1 LNHDA and CDR2 SQIVND (reference sequence).

V usage is TRBV15 and J usage is TRBJ2-5; the D is unclear. The CDR3 covers 13 residues. Trimming shortened V by 3 bases and J by 5 bases, and 10 bases separated the two germline ends. Germline CDR1 is LNHNV and CDR2 is YYDKDF (reference sequence). The CDR3 spells CATSRDHKETQYF. The CDR3 DNA sequence: TGTGCCACCAGCAGGGACCACAAGGAGACCCAGTACTTC.